Sequencing of this T cell receptor beta chain was carried out in a study of shared clonotypes between healthy human individuals. This CDR3 comprises 16 residues. Germline CDR1 and CDR2: LGHNA and YNFKEQ. V was pared by 1 base and J by 3 bases, with 7 bases of the junction left unmatched. Sequencing was performed with immunoSEQ multiplex PCR; in TCRdb, only in-frame clones are kept and a portion is missing. The sample holds approximately 1.4 million clones, approximately 98% seen once. The sample taken for sequencing was naive CD4+ T cells sorted from blood. Subset described: CD45RA+ positively selected. The TCR was taken from a young man in good health. The rearrangement uses TRBV4-2 and TRBJ2-3; 7 bases map to TRBD2. The CDR3 here is CASSQGSRGGTDTQYF. CDR3 sequence (DNA): TGTGCCAGCAGCCAAGGGTCACGGGGAGGGACAGATACGCAGTATTTT.